The entry that follows covers one TCR beta chain sequence. Its antigen is as yet unknown. These data originate in a study of graft-versus-host responses after intestinal transplantation. Study in general: Every transplant recipient was induced with anti-thymocyte globulin, then maintained on tacrolimus and steroids for about 3 years. Findings of the study overall: Analysis identified GvH clones in recipient marrow, with some appearing first in ileum or blood. With peak circulating GvH clone levels came an association with early post-transplant HvG declines.

Measured with immunoSEQ multiplex PCR; TCRdb has only the in-frame clones, and not every one. The data hold roughly 120,000 clones, with roughly nine tenths observed a single time. The CDR3 length is 15 residues. V was pared by 2 bases and J by 0 bases, with 7 bases between. The germline V gene encodes CDR1 MDHEN and CDR2 SYDVKM. Sequencing was performed on unstimulated CD4+ T cells sorted from spleen or lymph node cells, taken before intestinal transplant. The clonotype comes from a human donor who received an intestinal transplant. This chain connects TRBV28 to TRBJ1-4, with D hard to call. For the CDR3, the DNA is TGTGCCAGCAGTTTAGAGTTTGCAACTAATGAAAAACTGTTTTTT. Protein: CASSLEFATNEKLFF.